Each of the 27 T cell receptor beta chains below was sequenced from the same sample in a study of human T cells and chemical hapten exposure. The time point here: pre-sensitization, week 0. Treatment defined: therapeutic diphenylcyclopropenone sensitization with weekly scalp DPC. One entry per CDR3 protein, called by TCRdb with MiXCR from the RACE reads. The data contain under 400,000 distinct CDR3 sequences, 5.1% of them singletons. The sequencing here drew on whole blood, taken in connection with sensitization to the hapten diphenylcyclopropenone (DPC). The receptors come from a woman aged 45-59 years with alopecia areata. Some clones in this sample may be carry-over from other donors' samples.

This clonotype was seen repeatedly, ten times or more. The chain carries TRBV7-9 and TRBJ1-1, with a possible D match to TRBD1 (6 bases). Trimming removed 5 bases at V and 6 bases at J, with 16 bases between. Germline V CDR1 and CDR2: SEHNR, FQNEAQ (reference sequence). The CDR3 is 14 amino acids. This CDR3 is CASSTHRAGAEAFF. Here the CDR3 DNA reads TGTGCCAGCAGCACCCACAGGGCCGGCGCTGAAGCTTTCTTT.

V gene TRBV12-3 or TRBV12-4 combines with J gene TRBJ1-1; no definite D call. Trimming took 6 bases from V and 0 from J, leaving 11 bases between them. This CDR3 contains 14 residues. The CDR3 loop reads CASSPQRLNTEAFF. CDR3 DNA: TGTGCCAGCAGCCCTCAACGGTTGAACACTGAAGCTTTCTTT.

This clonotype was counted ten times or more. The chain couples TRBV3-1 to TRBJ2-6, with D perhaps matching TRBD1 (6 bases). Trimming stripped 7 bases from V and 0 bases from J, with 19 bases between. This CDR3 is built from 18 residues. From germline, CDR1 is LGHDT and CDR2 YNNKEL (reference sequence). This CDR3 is CASIKGATGSSGANVLTF. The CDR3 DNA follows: TGTGCCAGCATAAAGGGTGCGACAGGTTCCTCTGGGGCCAACGTCCTGACTTTC. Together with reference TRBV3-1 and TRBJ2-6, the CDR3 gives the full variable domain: DTAVSQTPKYLVTQMGNDKSIKCEQNLGHDTMYWYKQDSKKFLKIMFSYNNKELIINETVPNRFSPKSPDKAHLNLHINSLELGDSAVYFCASIKGATGSSGANVLTFGAGSRLTVL.

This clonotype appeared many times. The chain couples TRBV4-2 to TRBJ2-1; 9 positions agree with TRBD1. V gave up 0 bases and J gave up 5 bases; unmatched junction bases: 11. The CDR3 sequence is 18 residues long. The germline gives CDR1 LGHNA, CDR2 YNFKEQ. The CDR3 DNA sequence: TGTGCCAGCAGCCAAGAAAGGTACCGGGACAGGGTTAACAATGAGCAGTTCTTC. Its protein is CASSQERYRDRVNNEQFF.

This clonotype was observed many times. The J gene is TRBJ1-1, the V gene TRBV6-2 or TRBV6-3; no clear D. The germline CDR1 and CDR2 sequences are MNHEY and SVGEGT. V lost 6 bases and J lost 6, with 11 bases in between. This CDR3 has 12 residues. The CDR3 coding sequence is TGTGCCAGCAGCCACGGGGAACCTGAAGCTTTCTTT. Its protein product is CASSHGEPEAFF.

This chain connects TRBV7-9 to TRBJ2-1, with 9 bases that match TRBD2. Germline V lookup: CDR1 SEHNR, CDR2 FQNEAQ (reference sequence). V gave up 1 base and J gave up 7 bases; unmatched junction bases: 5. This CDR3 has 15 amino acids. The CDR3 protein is CASSLGGSGGNEQFF. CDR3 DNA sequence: TGTGCCAGCAGCTTAGGTGGTAGCGGGGGAAATGAGCAGTTCTTC.

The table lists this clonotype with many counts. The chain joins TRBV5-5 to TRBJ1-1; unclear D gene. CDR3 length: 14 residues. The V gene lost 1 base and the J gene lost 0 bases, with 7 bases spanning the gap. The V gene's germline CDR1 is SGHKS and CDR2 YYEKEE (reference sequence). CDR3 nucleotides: TGTGCCAGCAGCTTGTCGTACATGAACACTGAAGCTTTCTTT. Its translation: CASSLSYMNTEAFF.

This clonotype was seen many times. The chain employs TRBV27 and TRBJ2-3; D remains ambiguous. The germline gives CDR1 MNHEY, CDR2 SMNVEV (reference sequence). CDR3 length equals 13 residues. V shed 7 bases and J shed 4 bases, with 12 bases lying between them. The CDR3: CASTWGSSDTQYF. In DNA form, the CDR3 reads TGTGCCAGCACCTGGGGATCGTCAGATACGCAGTATTTT.

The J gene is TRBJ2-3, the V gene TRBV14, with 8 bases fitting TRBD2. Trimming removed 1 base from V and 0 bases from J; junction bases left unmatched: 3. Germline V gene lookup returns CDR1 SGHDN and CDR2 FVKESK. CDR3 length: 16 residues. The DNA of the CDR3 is TGTGCCAGCAGCCAAGTGGGCGGGGGGAGCACAGATACGCAGTATTTT. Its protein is CASSQVGGGSTDTQYF.

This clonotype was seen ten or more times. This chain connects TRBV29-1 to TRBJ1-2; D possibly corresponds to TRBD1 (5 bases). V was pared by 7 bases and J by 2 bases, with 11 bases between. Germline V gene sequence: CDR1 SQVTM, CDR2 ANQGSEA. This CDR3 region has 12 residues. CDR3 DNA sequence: TGCAGCGAGGGGCCAGGGAACTATGGCTACACCTTC. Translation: CSEGPGNYGYTF.

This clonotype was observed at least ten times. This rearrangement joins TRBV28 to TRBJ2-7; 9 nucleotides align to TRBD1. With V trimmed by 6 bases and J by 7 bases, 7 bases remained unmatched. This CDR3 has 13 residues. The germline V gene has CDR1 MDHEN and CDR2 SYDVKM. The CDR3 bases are TGTGCCAGCAGGAGCGGACAGGGGAGAGAGCAGTACTTC. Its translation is CASRSGQGREQYF.

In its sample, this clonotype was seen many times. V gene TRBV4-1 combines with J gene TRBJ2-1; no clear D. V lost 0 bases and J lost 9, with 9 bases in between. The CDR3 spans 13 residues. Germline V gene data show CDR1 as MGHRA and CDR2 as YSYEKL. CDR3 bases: TGCGCCAGCAGCCAAGAAGGTATGGGTGAGCAGTTCTTC. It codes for CASSQEGMGEQFF.

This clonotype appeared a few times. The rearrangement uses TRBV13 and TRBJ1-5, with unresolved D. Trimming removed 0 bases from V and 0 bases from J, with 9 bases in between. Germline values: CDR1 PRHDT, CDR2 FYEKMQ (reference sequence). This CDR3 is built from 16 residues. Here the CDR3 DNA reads TGTGCCAGCAGCTTAGGCCGAGGGCATAGCAATCAGCCCCAGCATTTT. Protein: CASSLGRGHSNQPQHF. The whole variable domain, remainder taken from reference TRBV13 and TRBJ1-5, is AAGVIQSPRHLIKEKRETATLKCYPIPRHDTVYWYQQGPGQDPQFLISFYEKMQSDKGSIPDRFSAQQFSDYHSELNMSSLELGDSALYFCASSLGRGHSNQPQHFGDGTRLSIL.

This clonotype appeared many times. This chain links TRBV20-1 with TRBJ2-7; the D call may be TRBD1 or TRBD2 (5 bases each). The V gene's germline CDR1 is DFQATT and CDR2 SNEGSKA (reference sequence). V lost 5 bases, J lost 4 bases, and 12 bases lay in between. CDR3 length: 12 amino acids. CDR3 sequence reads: CSASGTSYEQYF. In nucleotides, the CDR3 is TGCAGTGCTTCCGGGACCTCTTACGAGCAGTACTTC.

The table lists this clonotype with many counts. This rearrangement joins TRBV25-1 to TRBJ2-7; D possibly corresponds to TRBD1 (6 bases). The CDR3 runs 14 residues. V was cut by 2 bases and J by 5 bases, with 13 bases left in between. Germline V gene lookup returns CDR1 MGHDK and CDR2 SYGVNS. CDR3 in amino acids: CASSEAGTRHEQYF. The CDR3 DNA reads TGTGCCAGCAGTGAAGCCGGGACAAGGCACGAGCAGTACTTC.

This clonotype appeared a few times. The CDR3 spells CSVERPTVKTYNEQFF. In DNA form, the CDR3 reads TGCAGCGTTGAACGCCCCACCGTAAAAACCTACAATGAGCAGTTCTTC. The V and J genes are TRBV29-1 and TRBJ2-1, with D unresolved. The CDR3 has 16 amino acids. V was cut by 2 bases and J by 2 bases, with 16 bases left in between. The germline V gene encodes CDR1 SQVTM and CDR2 ANQGSEA.

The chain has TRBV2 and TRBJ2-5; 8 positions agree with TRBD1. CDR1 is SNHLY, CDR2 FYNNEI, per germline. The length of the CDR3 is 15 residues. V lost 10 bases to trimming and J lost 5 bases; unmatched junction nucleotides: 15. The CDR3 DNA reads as TGTGCCACCGCCGAGGAAGGACAGGGAAGCGAGACCCAGTACTTC. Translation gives CATAEEGQGSETQYF.

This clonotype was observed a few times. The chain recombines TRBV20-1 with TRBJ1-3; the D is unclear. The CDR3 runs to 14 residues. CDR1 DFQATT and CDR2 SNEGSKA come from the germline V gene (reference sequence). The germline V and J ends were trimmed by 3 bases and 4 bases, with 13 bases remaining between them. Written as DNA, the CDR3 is TGCAGTGCTAGCTGGACTGTCGAGGGAAACACCATATATTTT. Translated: CSASWTVEGNTIYF.

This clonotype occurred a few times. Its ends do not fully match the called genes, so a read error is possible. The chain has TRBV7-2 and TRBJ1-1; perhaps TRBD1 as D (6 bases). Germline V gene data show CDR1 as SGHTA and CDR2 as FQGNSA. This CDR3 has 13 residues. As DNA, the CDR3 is TGTGCCAGCACCTTAGGGGGGACCACTGAAGCTTTCTTT. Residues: CASTLGGTTEAFF.

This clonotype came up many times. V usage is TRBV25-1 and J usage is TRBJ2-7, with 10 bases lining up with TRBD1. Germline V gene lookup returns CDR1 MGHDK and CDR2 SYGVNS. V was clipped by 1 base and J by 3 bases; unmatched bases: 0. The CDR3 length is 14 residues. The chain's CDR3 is CASSEWTGGYEQYF. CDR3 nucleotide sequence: TGTGCCAGCAGTGAATGGACAGGGGGCTACGAGCAGTACTTC.

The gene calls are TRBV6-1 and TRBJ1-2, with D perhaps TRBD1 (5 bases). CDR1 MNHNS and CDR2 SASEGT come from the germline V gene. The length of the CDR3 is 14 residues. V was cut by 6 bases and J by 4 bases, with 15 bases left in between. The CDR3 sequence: CASRGDGTAYGYTF. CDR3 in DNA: TGTGCCAGCAGAGGCGATGGGACGGCCTATGGCTACACCTTC.

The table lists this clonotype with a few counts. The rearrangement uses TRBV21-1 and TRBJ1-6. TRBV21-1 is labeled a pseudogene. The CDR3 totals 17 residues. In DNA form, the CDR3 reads TGTGCCAGCAGCAAAGGCGAGACACCAGATTATAATTCACCCCTCCACTTT. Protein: CASSKGETPDYNSPLHF.

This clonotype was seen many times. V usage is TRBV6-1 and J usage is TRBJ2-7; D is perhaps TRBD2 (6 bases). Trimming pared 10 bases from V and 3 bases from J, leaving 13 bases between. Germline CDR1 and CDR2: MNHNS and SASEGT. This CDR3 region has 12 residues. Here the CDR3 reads CATPGLHYEQYF. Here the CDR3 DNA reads TGTGCCACCCCGGGACTCCACTACGAGCAGTACTTC.

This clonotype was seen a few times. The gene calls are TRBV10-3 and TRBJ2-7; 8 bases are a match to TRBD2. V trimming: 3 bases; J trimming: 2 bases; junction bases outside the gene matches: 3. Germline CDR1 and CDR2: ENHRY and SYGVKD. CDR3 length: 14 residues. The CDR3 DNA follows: TGTGCCATCAGTGACTTAGCGGGGACCTACGAGCAGTACTTC. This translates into CAISDLAGTYEQYF.

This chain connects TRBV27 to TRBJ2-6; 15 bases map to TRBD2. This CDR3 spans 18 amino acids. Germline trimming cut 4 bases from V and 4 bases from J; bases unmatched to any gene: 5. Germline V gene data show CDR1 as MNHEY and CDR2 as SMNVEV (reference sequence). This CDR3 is CASSSGLAGGSGANVLTF. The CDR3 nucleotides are TGTGCCAGCAGTTCCGGACTAGCGGGAGGGTCGGGGGCCAACGTCCTGACTTTC.

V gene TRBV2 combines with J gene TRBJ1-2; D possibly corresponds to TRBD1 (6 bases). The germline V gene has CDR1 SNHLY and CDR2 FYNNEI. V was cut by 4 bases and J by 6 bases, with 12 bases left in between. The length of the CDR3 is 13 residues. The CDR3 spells CASSGQVLDGYTF. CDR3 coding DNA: TGTGCCAGCAGTGGACAGGTTTTGGATGGCTACACCTTC.

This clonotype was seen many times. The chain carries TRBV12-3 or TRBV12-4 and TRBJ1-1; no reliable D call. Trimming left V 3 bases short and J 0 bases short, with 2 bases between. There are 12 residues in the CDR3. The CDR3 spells CASSFVNTEAFF. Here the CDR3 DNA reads TGTGCCAGCAGTTTTGTGAACACTGAAGCTTTCTTT.